This passage covers 19 T cell receptor beta chains from one sample sequenced in a study of control samples from healthy donors and cancer patients. Produced via immunoSEQ multiplex PCR; TCRdb's table is partial and in-frame only. Here the sample spans more than 20,000 clones, approximately 91% being singletons. Source material: PBMCs. The receptors derive from a man aged 50-60 years with lung cancer.

This clone was observed once. The rearrangement links TRBV24-1 to TRBJ2-2, with D perhaps TRBD2 (6 bases). The CDR3 runs 13 residues. V was pared by 12 bases and J by 7 bases, with 17 bases between. CDR1 KGHDR and CDR2 SFDVKD come from the germline V gene. In nucleotides, the CDR3 is TGTGCCTCCAACACGGGAGTCGGCGGGGAGCTGTTTTTT. Translating it yields CASNTGVGGELFF.

The V and J genes are TRBV15 and TRBJ2-3; D remains unclear. Trimming cost V 3 bases and J 1 base, with 11 bases left between them. The CDR3 contains 15 residues. The germline V gene has CDR1 LNHNV and CDR2 YYDKDF (reference sequence). In DNA form, the CDR3 reads TGTGCCACCAGCAGCAGTGTTACACGCACAGATACGCAGTATTTT. It yields the protein CATSSSVTRTDTQYF.

V and J are TRBV2 and TRBJ1-6; possibly TRBD1 for D (5 bases). V lost 5 bases and J lost 3, with 14 bases in between. Germline CDR1 is SNHLY and CDR2 is FYNNEI. The CDR3 loop spans 16 amino acids. CDR3 region: CASSLNGGGYNSPLHF. The CDR3 DNA sequence: TGTGCCAGCAGTTTAAACGGCGGGGGCTATAATTCACCCCTCCACTTT.

V gene TRBV10-3 combines with J gene TRBJ1-3, with D perhaps matching TRBD1 (6 bases). Trimming shortened V by 2 bases and J by 4 bases, and 6 bases separated the two germline ends. The germline V gene has CDR1 ENHRY and CDR2 SYGVKD. This CDR3 contains 13 residues. The CDR3 spells CAISETGGNTIYF. The CDR3 coding sequence is TGTGCCATCAGTGAGACAGGGGGAAACACCATATATTTT.

V is TRBV6-2 or TRBV6-3 and J is TRBJ2-7; D unclear. The V end lost 2 bases, the J end lost 3 bases, and 11 bases lay between the germline ends. This CDR3 region has 14 residues. Germline lookup yields CDR1 MNHEY and CDR2 SVGEGT. The CDR3, as DNA: TGTGCCAGCAGTTACCGCCTGGGCATCTACGAGCAGTACTTC. Encoded protein: CASSYRLGIYEQYF.

As regards this clone: Distinct nucleotide sequences in the sample also encode this CDR3. CDR3 loop: CASSLDLYRSSYNEQFF. CDR3 sequence (DNA): TGTGCCAGCAGCTTGGATCTCTACCGAAGCTCCTACAATGAGCAGTTCTTC. The rearrangement uses TRBV5-6 and TRBJ2-1, with D hard to call. CDR3 size: 17 residues. The V and J ends lost 0 bases and 0 bases respectively, with 13 bases between them. CDR1 is SGHDT, CDR2 YYEEEE, per germline.

A single count supports this clone. This chain uses TRBV5-5 with TRBJ1-2; 10 positions agree with TRBD1. CDR3 size: 14 residues. Germline V gene data show CDR1 as SGHKS and CDR2 as YYEKEE (reference sequence). V shed 4 bases, J shed 2 bases, and the junction held 2 bases outside the gene matches. The CDR3 reads CASSRGQGNYGYTF. The CDR3 DNA is TGTGCCAGCAGCCGGGGACAGGGGAACTATGGCTACACCTTC.

Note on this clone: Other DNA sequences in this sample translate to the same CDR3. V is TRBV5-1 and J is TRBJ2-5; 8 bases agree with TRBD1. The germline gives CDR1 SGHRS, CDR2 YFSETQ. V lost 1 base to trimming and J lost 4 bases; unmatched junction nucleotides: 6. The CDR3 covers 15 residues. DNA of the CDR3: TGCGCCAGCAGCTTGCTTGGACAGGGAGGAGAGACCCAGTACTTC. This codes for CASSLLGQGGETQYF.

The chain uses TRBV28 and TRBJ1-6, with no clear D. V was cut by 2 bases and J by 7 bases, with 12 bases left in between. The CDR3 extends over 15 amino acids. Germline CDR1 MDHEN, CDR2 SYDVKM. The CDR3, as DNA: TGTGCCAGCAGTTTACTTGCTGGCCCCAATTCACCCCTCCACTTT. Its protein is CASSLLAGPNSPLHF.

The chain carries TRBV7-2 and TRBJ2-5, with D maybe TRBD1 (6 bases). Trimming took 3 bases from V and 5 from J, leaving 19 bases between them. CDR3 length equals 16 residues. CDR1 and CDR2 (germline): SGHTA, FQGNSA. CDR3 sequence reads: CASSFTRDTFRETQYF. CDR3 DNA: TGTGCCAGCAGCTTTACCCGGGACACCTTCCGGGAGACCCAGTACTTC.

The rearrangement uses TRBV5-1 and TRBJ1-2; TRBD1 is a possible D gene (6 bases). The V end lost 4 bases, the J end lost 8 bases, and 18 bases lay between the germline ends. This CDR3 has 14 amino acids. The V gene's germline CDR1 is SGHRS and CDR2 YFSETQ. Here the CDR3 DNA reads TGCGCCAGCAGCCGAGGACAGACCGGCCAAGGCTACACCTTC. This sequence encodes CASSRGQTGQGYTF.

The chain combines TRBV28 with TRBJ2-3; D is unclear. Germline values: CDR1 MDHEN, CDR2 SYDVKM. The CDR3 has 11 residues. With 4 bases removed from V and 8 bases from J, the gap between germline ends came to 7 bases. Written as DNA, the CDR3 is TGTGCCAGCAGTTCTCCAGGTACGCAGTATTTT. Translated: CASSSPGTQYF. Variable domain in full (rest from reference TRBV28 and TRBJ2-3): DVKVTQSSRYLVKRTGEKVFLECVQDMDHENMFWYRQDPGLGLRLIYFSYDVKMKEKGDIPEGYSVSREKKERFSLILESASTNQTSMYLCASSSPGTQYFGPGTRLTVL.

The genes are TRBV11-2 and TRBJ1-2; D call uncertain. The V gene's germline CDR1 is SGHAT and CDR2 FQNNGV. The V gene lost 5 bases and the J gene lost 7 bases, with 17 bases spanning the gap. CDR3 length: 14 residues. The CDR3 nucleotides are TGTGCCAGCAGCCCCGGGCCGGGAGGGTTTGGCTACACCTTC. This encodes CASSPGPGGFGYTF. The full variable domain, its missing parts supplied by reference TRBV11-2 and TRBJ1-2, is EAGVAQSPRYKIIEKRQSVAFWCNPISGHATLYWYQQILGQGPKLLIQFQNNGVVDDSQLPKDRFSAERLKGVDSTLKIQPAKLEDSAVYLCASSPGPGGFGYTFGSGTRLTVV.

V gene TRBV29-1 combines with J gene TRBJ2-5; D is possibly TRBD1 (6 bases). V gave up 3 bases and J gave up 6 bases, with 14 bases separating them. The germline CDR1 and CDR2 sequences are SQVTM and ANQGSEA. The length of the CDR3 is 13 residues. The CDR3 coding sequence is TGCAGCGTTGACAGGGGCGCTCTGAAGACCCAGTACTTC. The encoded protein is CSVDRGALKTQYF.

This rearrangement joins TRBV27 to TRBJ1-1; 7 bases fit TRBD1. The CDR3 extends over 14 amino acids. Germline assignment: CDR1 MNHEY and CDR2 SMNVEV (reference sequence). After removal of 2 bases from V and 7 bases from J, the junction contained 7 bases not matched to a gene. The CDR3 sequence is CASSLISGGLEAFF. CDR3 nucleotides: TGTGCCAGCAGTTTAATCTCAGGGGGACTTGAAGCTTTCTTT.

The chain couples TRBV19 to TRBJ2-5; D possibly uses TRBD1 or TRBD2 (5 bases each). Trimming cost V 8 bases and J 5 bases, with 15 bases left between them. The CDR3 is 13 residues long. Germline CDR1 reads LNHDA; CDR2 reads SQIVND (reference sequence). CDR3 amino acids: CASRGRVVETQYF. Here the CDR3 DNA reads TGTGCCAGTCGGGGCAGGGTAGTTGAGACCCAGTACTTC.

V and J are TRBV27 and TRBJ1-3, with unresolved D. Trimming took off 3 bases at V and 0 bases at J, with 12 bases between the two ends. In germline, CDR1 is MNHEY, CDR2 SMNVEV (reference sequence). This CDR3 spans 16 amino acids. CDR3 loop: CASSLAGGLSGNTIYF. In nucleotides, the CDR3 is TGTGCCAGCAGTTTGGCAGGAGGCCTCTCTGGAAACACCATATATTTT.

V gene TRBV7-8 combines with J gene TRBJ1-3; D gene uncertain. The CDR3 sequence is 13 residues long. Trimming cost V 5 bases and J 4 bases, with 9 bases left between them. Germline V gene lookup returns CDR1 SGHVS and CDR2 FQNEAQ. Here the CDR3 reads CASSRSQGNTIYF. The CDR3 region has the DNA TGTGCCAGCAGCCGATCACAGGGAAACACCATATATTTT.

The rearrangement joins TRBV19 to TRBJ2-7, with D uncertain. V dropped 1 base and J dropped 1 base, with 8 bases sitting between them. CDR3 length: 14 residues. The germline V gene encodes CDR1 LNHDA and CDR2 SQIVND (reference sequence). The CDR3 DNA follows: TGTGCCAGTAGTATAGCTCAGTCTTCCTACGAGCAGTACTTC. This encodes CASSIAQSSYEQYF.